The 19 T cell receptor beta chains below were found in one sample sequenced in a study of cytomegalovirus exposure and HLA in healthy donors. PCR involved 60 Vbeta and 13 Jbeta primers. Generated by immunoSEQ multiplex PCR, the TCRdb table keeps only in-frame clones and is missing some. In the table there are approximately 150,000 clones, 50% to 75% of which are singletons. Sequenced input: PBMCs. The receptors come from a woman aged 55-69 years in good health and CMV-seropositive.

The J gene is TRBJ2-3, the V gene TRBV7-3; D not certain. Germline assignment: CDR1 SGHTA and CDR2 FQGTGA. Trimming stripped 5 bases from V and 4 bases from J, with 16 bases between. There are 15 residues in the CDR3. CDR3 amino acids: CASSTKVGSSDTQYF. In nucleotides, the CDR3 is TGTGCCAGCAGCACTAAAGTCGGGTCCTCAGATACGCAGTATTTT.

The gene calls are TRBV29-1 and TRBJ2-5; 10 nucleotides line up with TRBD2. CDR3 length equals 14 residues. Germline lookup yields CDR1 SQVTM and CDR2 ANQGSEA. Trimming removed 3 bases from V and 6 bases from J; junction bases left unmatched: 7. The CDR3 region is CSVDTSGTGKTQYF. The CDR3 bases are TGCAGCGTTGATACTAGCGGGACTGGTAAGACCCAGTACTTC.

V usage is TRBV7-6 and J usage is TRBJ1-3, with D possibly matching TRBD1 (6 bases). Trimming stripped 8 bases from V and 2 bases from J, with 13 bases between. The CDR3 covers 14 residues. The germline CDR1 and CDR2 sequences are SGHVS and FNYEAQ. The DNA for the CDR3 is TGTGCCAGCGCCGGGACAAACGCTGGAAACACCATATATTTT. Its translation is CASAGTNAGNTIYF. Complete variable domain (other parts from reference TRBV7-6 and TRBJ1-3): GAGVSQSPRYKVTKRGQDVALRCDPISGHVSLYWYRQALGQGPEFLTYFNYEAQQDKSGLPNDRFSAERPEGSISTLTIQRTEQRDSAMYRCASAGTNAGNTIYFGEGSWLTVV.

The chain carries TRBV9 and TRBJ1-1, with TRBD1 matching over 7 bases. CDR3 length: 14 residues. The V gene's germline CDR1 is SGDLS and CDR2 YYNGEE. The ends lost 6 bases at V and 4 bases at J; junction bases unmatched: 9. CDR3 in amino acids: CASNPTGAGTEAFF. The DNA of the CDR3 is TGTGCCAGCAACCCAACAGGGGCAGGCACTGAAGCTTTCTTT.

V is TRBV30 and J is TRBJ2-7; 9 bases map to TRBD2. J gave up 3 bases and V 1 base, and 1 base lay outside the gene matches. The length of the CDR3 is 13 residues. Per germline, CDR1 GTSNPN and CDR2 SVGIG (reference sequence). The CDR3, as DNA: TGTGCCTGGAGTGCGACTAGCGGCTACGAGCAGTACTTC. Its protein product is CAWSATSGYEQYF.

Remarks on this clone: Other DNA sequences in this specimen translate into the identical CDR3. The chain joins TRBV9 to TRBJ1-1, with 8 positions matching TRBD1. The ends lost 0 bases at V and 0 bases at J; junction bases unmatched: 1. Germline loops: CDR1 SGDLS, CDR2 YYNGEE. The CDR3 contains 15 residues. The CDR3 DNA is TGTGCCAGCAGCGTAGGGGACAGGTTGAACACTGAAGCTTTCTTT. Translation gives CASSVGDRLNTEAFF.

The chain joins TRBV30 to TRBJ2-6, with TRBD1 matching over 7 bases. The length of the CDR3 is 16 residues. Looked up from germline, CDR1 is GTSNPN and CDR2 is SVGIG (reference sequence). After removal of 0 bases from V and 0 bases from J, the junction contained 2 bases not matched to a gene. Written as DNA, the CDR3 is TGTGCCTGGAGTGTGGGGACAGCCTCTGGGGCCAACGTCCTGACTTTC. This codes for CAWSVGTASGANVLTF. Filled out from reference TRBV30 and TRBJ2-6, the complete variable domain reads SQTIHQWPATLVQPVGSPLSLECTVEGTSNPNLYWYRQAAGRGLQLLFYSVGIGQISSEVPQNLSASRPQDRQFILSSKKLLLSDSGFYLCAWSVGTASGANVLTFGAGSRLTVL.

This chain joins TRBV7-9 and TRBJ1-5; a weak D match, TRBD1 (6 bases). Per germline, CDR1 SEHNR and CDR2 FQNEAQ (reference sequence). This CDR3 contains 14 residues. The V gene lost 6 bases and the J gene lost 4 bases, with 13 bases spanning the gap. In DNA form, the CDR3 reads TGTGCCAGCAGAGCGCCGGGACATAATCAGCCCCAGCATTTT. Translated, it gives CASRAPGHNQPQHF. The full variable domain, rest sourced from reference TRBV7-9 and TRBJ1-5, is DTGVSQNPRHKITKRGQNVTFRCDPISEHNRLYWYRQTLGQGPEFLTYFQNEAQLEKSRLLSDRFSAERPKGSFSTLEIQRTEQGDSAMYLCASRAPGHNQPQHFGDGTRLSIL.

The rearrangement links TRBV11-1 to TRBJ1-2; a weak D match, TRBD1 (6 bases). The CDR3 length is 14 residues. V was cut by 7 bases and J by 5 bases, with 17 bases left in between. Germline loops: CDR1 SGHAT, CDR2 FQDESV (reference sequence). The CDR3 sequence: CASTTNRDPYGYTF. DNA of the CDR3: TGTGCCAGCACTACTAACAGGGACCCGTATGGCTACACCTTC.

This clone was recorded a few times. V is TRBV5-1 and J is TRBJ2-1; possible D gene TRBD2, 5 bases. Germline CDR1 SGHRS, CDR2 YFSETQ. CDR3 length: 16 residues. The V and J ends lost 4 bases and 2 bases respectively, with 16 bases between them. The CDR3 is CASSLRKRRPYNEQFF. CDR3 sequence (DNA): TGCGCCAGCAGCCTTAGAAAGCGGCGGCCCTACAATGAGCAGTTCTTC.

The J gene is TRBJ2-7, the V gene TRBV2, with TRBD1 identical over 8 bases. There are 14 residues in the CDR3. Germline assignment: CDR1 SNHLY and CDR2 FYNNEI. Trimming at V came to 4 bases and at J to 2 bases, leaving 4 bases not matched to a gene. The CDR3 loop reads CASSGTGQPYEQYF. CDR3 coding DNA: TGTGCCAGCAGTGGGACAGGGCAACCCTACGAGCAGTACTTC.

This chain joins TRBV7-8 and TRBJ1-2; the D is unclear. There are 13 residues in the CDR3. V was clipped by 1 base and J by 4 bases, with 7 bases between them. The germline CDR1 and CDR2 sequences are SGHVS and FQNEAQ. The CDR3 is CASSLERTYGYTF. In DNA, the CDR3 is TGTGCCAGCAGCTTAGAGCGTACCTATGGCTACACCTTC.

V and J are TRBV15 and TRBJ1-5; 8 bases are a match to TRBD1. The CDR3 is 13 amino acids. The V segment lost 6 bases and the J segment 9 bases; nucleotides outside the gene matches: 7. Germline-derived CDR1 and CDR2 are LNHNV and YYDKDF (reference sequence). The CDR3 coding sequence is TGTGCCACCAGTCCCGGACAGGGACGGCCCCAGCATTTT. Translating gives CATSPGQGRPQHF.

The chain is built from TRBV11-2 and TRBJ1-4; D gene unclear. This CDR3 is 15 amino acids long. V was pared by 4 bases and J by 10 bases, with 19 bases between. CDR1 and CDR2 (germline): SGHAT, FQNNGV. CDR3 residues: CASSSRVVLSGKLFF. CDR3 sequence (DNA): TGTGCCAGCAGCTCCCGGGTGGTTCTAAGCGGAAAACTGTTTTTT.

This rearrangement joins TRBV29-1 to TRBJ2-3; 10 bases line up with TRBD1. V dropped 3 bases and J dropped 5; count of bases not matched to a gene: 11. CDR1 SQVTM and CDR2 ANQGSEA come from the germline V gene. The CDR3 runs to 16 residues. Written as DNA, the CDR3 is TGCAGCGTTGATGCAACCGGGACAGGGGAGGGAGATACGCAGTATTTT. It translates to CSVDATGTGEGDTQYF.

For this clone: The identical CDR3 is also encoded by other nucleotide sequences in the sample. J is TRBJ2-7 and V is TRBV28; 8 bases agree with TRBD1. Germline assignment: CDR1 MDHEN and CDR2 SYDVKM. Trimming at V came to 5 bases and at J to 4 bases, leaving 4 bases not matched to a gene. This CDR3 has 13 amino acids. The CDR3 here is CASSPGQGYEQYF. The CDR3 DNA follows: TGTGCCAGCAGTCCCGGACAGGGTTACGAGCAGTACTTC.

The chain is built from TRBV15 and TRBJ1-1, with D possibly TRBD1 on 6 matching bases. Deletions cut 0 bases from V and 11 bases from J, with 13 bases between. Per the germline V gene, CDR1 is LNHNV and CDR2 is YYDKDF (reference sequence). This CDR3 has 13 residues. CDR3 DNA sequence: TGTGCCACCAGCAGAGATTCAGGGGATAGGGCTTTCTTT. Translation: CATSRDSGDRAFF.

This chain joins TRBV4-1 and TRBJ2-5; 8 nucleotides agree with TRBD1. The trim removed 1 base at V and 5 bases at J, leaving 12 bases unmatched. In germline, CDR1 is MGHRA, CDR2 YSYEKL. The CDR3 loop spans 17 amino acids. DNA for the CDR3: TGCGCCAGCAGCCAAGGCCTGGGGACAGGCCATGAGGAGACCCAGTACTTC. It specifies CASSQGLGTGHEETQYF.

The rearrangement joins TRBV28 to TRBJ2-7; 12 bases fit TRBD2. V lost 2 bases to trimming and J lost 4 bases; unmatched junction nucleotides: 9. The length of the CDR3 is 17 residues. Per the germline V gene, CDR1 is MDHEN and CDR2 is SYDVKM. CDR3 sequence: CASSLTPPTSGRYEQYF. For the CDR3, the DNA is TGTGCCAGCAGTTTAACCCCCCCGACTAGCGGGAGATACGAGCAGTACTTC.